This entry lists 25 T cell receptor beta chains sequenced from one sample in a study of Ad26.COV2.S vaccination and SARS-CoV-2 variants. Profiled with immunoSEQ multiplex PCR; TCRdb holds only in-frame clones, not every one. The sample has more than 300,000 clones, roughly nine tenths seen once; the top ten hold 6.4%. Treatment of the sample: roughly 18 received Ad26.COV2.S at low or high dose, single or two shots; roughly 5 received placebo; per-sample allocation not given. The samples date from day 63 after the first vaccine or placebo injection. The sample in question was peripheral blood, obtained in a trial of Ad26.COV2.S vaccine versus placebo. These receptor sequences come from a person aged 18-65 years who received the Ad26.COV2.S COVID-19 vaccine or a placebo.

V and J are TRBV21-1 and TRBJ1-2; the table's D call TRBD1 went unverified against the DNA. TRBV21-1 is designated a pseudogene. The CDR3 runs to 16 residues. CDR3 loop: CASSPLDRDLYYGYTF. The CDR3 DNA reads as TGTGCCAGCAGCCCACTGGACAGGGACCTATACTATGGCTACACCTTC.

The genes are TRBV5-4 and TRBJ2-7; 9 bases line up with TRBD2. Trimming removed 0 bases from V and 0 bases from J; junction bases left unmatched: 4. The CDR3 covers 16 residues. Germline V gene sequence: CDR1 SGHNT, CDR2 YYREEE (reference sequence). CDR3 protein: CASSLEAGGGSYEQYF. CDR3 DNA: TGTGCCAGCAGCTTGGAGGCGGGAGGGGGCTCCTACGAGCAGTACTTC.

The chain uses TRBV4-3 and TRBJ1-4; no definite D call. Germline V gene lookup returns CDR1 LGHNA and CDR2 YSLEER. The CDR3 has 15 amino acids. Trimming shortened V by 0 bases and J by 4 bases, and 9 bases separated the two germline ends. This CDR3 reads CASSQDGRFNEKLFF. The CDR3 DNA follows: TGCGCCAGCAGCCAAGATGGGAGGTTTAATGAAAAACTGTTTTTT.

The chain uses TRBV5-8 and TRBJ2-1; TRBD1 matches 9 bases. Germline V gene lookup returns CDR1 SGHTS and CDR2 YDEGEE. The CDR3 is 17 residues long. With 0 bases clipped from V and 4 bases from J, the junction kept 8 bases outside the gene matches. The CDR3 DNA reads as TGTGCCAGCAGCTTGGCCGGCGGGACAGGGAAATACAATGAGCAGTTCTTC. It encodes CASSLAGGTGKYNEQFF.

The CDR3 DNA is TGTGCCAGCAGCATCGTGCCATGGGACAGGTCGAATAATGAGCAGTTCTTC. The encoded protein is CASSIVPWDRSNNEQFF. The chain has TRBV5-6 and TRBJ2-1, with 8 nucleotides matching TRBD1. Trimming removed 4 bases from V and 7 bases from J; junction bases left unmatched: 16. The CDR3 is made up of 17 amino acids. Germline CDR1 SGHDT, CDR2 YYEEEE.

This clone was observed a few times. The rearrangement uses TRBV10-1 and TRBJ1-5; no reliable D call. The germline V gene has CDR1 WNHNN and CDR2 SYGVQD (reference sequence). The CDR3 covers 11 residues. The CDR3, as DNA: TGCGGCCCCAACCGGGGTCAGCCCCAGCATTTT. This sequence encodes CGPNRGQPQHF.

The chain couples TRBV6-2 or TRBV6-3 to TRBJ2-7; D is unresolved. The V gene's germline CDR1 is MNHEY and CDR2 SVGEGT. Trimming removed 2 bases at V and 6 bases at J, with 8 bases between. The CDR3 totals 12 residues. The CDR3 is CASSYLPGEQYF. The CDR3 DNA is TGTGCCAGCAGTTACCTCCCTGGCGAGCAGTACTTC.

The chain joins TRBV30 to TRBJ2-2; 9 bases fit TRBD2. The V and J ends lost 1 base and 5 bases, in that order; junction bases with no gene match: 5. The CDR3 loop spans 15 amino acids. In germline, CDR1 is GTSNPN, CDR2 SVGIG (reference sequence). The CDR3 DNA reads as TGTGCCTGGAGTGGAAGCGGGAGGTCTACCGGGGAGCTGTTTTTT. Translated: CAWSGSGRSTGELFF.

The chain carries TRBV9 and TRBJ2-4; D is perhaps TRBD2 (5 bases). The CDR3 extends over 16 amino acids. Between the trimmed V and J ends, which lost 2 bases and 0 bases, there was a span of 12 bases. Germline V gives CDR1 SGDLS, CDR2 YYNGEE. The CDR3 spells CASSVTPEVAKNIQYF. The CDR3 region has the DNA TGTGCCAGCAGCGTGACGCCGGAGGTAGCCAAAAACATTCAGTACTTC.

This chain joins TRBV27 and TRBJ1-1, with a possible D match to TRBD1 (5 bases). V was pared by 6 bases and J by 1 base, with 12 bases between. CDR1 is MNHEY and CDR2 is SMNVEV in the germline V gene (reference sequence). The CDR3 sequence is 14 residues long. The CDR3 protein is CASSTQAKNTEAFF. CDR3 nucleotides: TGTGCCAGCAGCACACAGGCGAAGAACACTGAAGCTTTCTTT.

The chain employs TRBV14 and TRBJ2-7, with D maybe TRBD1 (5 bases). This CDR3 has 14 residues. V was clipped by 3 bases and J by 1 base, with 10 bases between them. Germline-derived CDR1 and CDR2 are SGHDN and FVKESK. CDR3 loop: CASSQFRTSYEQYF. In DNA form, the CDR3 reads TGTGCCAGCAGCCAGTTCAGGACATCCTACGAGCAGTACTTC. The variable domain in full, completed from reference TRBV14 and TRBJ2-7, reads EAGVTQFPSHSVIEKGQTVTLRCDPISGHDNLYWYRRVMGKEIKFLLHFVKESKQDESGMPNNRFLAERTGGTYSTLKVQPAELEDSGVYFCASSQFRTSYEQYFGPGTRLTVT.

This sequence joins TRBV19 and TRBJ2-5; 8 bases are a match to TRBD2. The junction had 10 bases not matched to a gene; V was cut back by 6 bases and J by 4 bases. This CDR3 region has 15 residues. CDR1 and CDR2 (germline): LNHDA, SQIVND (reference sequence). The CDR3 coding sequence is TGTGCCAGTAGCCCCCCCTTAGCGGGGTTAGAGACCCAGTACTTC. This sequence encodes CASSPPLAGLETQYF.

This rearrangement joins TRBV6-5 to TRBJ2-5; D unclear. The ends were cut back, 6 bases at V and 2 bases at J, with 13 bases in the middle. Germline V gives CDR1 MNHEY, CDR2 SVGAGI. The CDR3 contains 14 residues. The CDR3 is CASSTSDPQETQYF. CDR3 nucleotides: TGTGCCAGCAGCACCTCGGACCCACAAGAGACCCAGTACTTC.

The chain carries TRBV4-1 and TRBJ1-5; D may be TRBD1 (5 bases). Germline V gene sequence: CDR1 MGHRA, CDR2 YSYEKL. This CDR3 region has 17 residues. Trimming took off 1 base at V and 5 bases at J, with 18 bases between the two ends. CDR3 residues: CASSQVQRSTGYQPQHF. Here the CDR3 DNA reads TGCGCCAGCAGCCAAGTACAGCGTTCAACAGGCTATCAGCCCCAGCATTTT.

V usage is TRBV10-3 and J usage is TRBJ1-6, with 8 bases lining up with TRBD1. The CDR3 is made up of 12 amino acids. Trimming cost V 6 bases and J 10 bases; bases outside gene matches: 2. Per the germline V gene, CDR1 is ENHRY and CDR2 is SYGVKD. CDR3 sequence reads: CAIRAGGSPLHF. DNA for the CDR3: TGTGCCATCAGGGCAGGGGGCTCACCCCTCCACTTT.

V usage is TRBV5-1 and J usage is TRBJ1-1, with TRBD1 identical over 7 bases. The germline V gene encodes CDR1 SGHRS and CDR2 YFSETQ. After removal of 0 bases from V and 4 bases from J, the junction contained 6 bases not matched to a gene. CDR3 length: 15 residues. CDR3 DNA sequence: TGCGCCAGCAGCTTGGTTCTCGCAGGGGGCACTGAAGCTTTCTTT. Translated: CASSLVLAGGTEAFF.

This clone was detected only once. Here the CDR3 reads CASSQGERTGFYYGYTF. CDR3 DNA sequence: TGCGCCAGCAGCCAGGGGGAAAGGACAGGGTTTTACTATGGCTACACCTTC. The rearrangement links TRBV4-3 to TRBJ1-2; the match to TRBD1 covers 8 bases. The CDR3 totals 17 residues. Germline V gives CDR1 LGHNA, CDR2 YSLEER. The J segment lost 3 bases and the V segment lost 3 bases, leaving 12 bases of the junction unmatched.

The CDR3 region has the DNA TGTGCCAGCAGCTTAGGGGGGGGACTATCGGGGACCCAGTACTTC. Protein product: CASSLGGGLSGTQYF. The V gene is TRBV11-2, the J gene TRBJ2-5; 7 bases are shared with TRBD2. V shed 1 base, J shed 7 bases, and the junction held 9 bases outside the gene matches. Germline CDR1 SGHAT, CDR2 FQNNGV. The CDR3 has 15 residues.

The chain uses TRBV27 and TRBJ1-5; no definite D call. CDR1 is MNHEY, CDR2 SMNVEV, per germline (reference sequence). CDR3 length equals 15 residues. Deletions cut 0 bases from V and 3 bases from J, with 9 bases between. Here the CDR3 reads CASSLSARLNQPQHF. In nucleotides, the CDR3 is TGTGCCAGCAGTTTATCGGCCAGGCTCAATCAGCCCCAGCATTTT.

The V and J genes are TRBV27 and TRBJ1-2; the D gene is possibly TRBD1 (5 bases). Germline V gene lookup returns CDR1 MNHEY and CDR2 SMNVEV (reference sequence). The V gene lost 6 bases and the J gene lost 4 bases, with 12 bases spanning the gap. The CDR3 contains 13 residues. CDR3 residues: CASRETELYGYTF. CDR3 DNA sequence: TGTGCCAGCAGGGAGACAGAGCTCTATGGCTACACCTTC.

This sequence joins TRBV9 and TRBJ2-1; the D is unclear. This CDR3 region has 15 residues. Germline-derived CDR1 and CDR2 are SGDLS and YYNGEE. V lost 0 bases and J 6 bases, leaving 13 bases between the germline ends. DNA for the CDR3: TGTGCCAGCAGCGTAGCCGGCCCGCGCTCCAATGAGCAGTTCTTC. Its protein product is CASSVAGPRSNEQFF.

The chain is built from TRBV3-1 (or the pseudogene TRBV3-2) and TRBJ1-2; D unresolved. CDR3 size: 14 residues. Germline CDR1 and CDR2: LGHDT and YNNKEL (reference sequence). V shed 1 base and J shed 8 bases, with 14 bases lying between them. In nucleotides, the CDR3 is TGTGCCAGCAGCCAAGTCGGCCAGTCAGGAGGCTACACCTTC. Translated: CASSQVGQSGGYTF.

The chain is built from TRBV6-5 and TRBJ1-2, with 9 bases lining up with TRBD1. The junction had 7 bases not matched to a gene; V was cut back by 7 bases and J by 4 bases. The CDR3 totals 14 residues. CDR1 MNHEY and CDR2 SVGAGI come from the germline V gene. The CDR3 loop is CASTRDRASYGYTF. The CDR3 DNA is TGTGCCAGCACCCGGGACAGGGCATCCTATGGCTACACCTTC.

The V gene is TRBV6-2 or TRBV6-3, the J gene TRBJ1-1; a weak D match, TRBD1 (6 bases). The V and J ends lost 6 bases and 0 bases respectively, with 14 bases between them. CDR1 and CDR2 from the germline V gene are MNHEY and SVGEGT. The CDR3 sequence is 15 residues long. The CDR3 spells CASSLLGAMNTEAFF. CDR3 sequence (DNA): TGTGCCAGCAGCCTCCTGGGGGCCATGAACACTGAAGCTTTCTTT.

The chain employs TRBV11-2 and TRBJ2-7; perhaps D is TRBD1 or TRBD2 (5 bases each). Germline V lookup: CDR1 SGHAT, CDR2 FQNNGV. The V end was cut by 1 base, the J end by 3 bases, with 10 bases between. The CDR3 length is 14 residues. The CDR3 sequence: CASSLGGGIYEQYF. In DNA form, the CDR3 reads TGTGCCAGCAGCTTAGGTGGGGGTATCTACGAGCAGTACTTC.